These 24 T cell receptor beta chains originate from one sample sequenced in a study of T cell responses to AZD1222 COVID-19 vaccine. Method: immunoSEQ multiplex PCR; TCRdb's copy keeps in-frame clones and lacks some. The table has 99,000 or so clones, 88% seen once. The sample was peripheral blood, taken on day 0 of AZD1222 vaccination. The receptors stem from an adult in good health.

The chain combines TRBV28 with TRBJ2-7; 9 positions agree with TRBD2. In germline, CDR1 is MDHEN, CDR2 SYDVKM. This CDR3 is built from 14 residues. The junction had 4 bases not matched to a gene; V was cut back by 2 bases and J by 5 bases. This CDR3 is CASSLIAGAHEQYF. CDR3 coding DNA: TGTGCCAGCAGTTTAATAGCGGGAGCCCACGAGCAGTACTTC.

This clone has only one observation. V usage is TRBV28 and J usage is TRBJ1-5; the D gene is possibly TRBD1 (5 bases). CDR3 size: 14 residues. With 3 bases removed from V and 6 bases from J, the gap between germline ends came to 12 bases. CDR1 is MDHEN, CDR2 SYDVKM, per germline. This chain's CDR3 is CASSLQGHAQPQHF. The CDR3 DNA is TGTGCCAGCAGTTTGCAGGGTCACGCTCAGCCCCAGCATTTT.

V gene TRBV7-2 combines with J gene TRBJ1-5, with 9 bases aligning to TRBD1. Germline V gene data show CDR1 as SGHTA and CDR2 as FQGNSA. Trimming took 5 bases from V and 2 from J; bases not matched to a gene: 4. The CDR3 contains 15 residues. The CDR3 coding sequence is TGTGCCAGCAGCGATAGGACAGGGGGCAATCAGCCCCAGCATTTT. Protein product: CASSDRTGGNQPQHF.

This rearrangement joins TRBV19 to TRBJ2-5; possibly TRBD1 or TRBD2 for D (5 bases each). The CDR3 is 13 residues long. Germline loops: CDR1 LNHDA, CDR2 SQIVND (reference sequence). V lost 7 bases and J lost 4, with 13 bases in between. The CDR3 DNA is TGTGCCAGTACCCCGACTGGGGGAGAGACCCAGTACTTC. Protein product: CASTPTGGETQYF.

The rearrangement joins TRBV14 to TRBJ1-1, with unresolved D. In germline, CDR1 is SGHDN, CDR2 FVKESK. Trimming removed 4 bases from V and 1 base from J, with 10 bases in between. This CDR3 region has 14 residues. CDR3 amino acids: CASSRGNGNTEAFF. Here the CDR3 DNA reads TGTGCCAGCAGCCGAGGGAACGGGAACACTGAAGCTTTCTTT.

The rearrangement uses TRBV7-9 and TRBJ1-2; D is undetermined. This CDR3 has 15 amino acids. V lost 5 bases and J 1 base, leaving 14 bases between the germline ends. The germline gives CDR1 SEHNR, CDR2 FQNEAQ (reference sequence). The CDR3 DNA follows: TGTGCCAGCAGCGACACGGTTAAGGTTAACTATGGCTACACCTTC. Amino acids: CASSDTVKVNYGYTF. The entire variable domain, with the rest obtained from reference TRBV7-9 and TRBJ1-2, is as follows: DTGVSQNPRHKITKRGQNVTFRCDPISEHNRLYWYRQTLGQGPEFLTYFQNEAQLEKSRLLSDRFSAERPKGSFSTLEIQRTEQGDSAMYLCASSDTVKVNYGYTFGSGTRLTVV.

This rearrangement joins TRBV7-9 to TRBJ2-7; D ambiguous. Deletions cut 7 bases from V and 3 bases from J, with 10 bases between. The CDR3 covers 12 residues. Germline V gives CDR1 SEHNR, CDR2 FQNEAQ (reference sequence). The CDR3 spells CASIGTSYEQYF. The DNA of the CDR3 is TGTGCCAGCATTGGTACAAGCTACGAGCAGTACTTC.

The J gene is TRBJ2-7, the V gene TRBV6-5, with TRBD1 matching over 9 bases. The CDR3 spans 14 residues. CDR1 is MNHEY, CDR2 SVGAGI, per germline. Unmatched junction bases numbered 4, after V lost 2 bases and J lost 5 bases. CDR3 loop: CASSYTDRGNEQYF. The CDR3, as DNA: TGTGCCAGCAGTTACACGGACAGGGGAAACGAGCAGTACTTC.

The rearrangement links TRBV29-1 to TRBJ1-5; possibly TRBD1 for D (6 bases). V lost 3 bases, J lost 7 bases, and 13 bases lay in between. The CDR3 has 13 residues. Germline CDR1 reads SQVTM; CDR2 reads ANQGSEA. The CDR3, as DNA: TGCAGCGTTGATTCAGGGGACGGGCAGCCCCAGCATTTT. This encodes CSVDSGDGQPQHF.

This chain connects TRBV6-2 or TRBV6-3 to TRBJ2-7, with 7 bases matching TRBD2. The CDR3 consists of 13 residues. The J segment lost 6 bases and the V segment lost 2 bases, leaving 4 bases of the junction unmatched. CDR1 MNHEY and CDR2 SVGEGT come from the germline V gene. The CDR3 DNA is TGTGCCAGCAGTTACGGGGGGGAGGCCGAGCAGTACTTC. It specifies CASSYGGEAEQYF.

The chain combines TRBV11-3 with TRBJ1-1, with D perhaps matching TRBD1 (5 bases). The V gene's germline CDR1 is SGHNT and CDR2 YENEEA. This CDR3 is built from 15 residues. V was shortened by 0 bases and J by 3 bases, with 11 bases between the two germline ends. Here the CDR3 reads CASSLDPGLDTEAFF. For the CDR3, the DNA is TGTGCCAGCAGCTTAGACCCGGGACTTGACACTGAAGCTTTCTTT.

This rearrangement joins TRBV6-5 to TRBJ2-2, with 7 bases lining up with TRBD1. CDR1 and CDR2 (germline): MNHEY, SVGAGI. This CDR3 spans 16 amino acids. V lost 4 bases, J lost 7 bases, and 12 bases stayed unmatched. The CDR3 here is CASSFRQGRNNGELFF. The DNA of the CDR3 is TGTGCCAGCAGTTTCCGACAGGGCAGAAATAACGGGGAGCTGTTTTTT.

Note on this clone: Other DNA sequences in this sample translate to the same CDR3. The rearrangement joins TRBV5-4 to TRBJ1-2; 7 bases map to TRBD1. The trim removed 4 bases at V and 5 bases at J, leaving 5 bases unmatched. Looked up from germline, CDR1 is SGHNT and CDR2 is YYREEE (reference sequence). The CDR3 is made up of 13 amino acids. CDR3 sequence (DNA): TGTGCCAGCAGCCGACAGGGTGAATATGGCTACACCTTC. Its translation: CASSRQGEYGYTF. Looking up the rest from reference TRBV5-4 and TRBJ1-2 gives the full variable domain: ETGVTQSPTHLIKTRGQQVTLRCSSQSGHNTVSWYQQALGQGPQFIFQYYREEENGRGNFPPRFSGLQFPNYSSELNVNALELDDSALYLCASSRQGEYGYTFGSGTRLTVV.

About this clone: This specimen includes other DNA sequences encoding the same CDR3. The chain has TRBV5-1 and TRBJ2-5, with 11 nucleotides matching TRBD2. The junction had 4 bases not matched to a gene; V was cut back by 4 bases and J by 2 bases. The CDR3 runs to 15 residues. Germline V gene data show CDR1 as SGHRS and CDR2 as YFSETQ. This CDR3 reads CASSLGTSGQETQYF. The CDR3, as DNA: TGCGCCAGCAGCCTTGGGACTAGCGGACAAGAGACCCAGTACTTC.

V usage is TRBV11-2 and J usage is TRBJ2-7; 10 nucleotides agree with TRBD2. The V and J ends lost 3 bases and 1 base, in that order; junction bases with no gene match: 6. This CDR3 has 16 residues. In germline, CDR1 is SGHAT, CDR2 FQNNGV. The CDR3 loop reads CASSLIGGLASYEQYF. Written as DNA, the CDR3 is TGTGCCAGCAGCTTGATCGGGGGACTAGCGTCCTACGAGCAGTACTTC.

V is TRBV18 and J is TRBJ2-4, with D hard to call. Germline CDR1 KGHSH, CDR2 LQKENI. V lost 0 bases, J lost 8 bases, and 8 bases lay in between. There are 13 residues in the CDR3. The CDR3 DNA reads TGTGCCAGCTCACCACCGGCTGGGGACATTCAGTACTTC. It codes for CASSPPAGDIQYF.

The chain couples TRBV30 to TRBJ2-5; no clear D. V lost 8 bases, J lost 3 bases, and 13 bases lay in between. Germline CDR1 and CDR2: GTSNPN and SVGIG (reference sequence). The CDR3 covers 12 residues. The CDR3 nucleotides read TGTGCCCAGCGTGGAGTCGAAGAGACCCAGTACTTC. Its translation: CAQRGVEETQYF.

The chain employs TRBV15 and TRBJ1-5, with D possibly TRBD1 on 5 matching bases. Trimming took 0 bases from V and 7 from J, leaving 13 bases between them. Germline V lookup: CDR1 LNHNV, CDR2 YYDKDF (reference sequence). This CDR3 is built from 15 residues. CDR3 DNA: TGTGCCACCAGCAGAGATTTGGGGGTAGGACAGCCCCAGCATTTT. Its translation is CATSRDLGVGQPQHF.

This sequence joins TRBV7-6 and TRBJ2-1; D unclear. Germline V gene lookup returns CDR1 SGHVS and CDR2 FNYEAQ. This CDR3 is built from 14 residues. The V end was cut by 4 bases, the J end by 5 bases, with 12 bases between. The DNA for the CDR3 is TGTGCCAGCAGCTCCCCTCCCGGAGACAATGAGCAGTTCTTC. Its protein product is CASSSPPGDNEQFF. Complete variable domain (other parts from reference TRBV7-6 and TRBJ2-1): GAGVSQSPRYKVTKRGQDVALRCDPISGHVSLYWYRQALGQGPEFLTYFNYEAQQDKSGLPNDRFSAERPEGSISTLTIQRTEQRDSAMYRCASSSPPGDNEQFFGPGTRLTVL.

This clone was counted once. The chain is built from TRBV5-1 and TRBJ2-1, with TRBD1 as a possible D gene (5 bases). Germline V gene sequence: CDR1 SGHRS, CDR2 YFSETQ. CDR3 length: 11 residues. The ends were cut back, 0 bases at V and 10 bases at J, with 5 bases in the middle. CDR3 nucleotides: TGCGCCAGCAGCTTGGAGGGGGAGCAGTTCTTC. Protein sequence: CASSLEGEQFF.

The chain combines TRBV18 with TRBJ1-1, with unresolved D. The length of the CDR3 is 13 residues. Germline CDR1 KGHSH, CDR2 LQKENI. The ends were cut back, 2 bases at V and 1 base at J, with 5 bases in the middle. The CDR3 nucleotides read TGTGCCAGCTCACCATACGGGAACACTGAAGCTTTCTTT. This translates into CASSPYGNTEAFF.

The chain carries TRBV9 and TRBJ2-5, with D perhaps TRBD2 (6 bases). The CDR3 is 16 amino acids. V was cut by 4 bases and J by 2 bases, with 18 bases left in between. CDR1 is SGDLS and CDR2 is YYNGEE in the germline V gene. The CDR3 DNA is TGTGCCAGCAGCATCCGACCGGGCGGGGAGCAAGAGACCCAGTACTTC. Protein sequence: CASSIRPGGEQETQYF.

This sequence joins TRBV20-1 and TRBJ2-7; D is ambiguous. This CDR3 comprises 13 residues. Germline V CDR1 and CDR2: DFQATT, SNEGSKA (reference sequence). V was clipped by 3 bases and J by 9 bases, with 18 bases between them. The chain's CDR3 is CSASFGGSHGQYF. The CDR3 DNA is TGCAGTGCTAGTTTTGGCGGTTCACACGGGCAGTACTTC.

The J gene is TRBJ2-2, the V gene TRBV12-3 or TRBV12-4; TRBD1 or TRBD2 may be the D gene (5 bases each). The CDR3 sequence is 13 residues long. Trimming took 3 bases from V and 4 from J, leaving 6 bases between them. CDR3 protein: CASSFGGTGELFF. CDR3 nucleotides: TGTGCCAGCAGTTTTGGGGGCACCGGGGAGCTGTTTTTT.